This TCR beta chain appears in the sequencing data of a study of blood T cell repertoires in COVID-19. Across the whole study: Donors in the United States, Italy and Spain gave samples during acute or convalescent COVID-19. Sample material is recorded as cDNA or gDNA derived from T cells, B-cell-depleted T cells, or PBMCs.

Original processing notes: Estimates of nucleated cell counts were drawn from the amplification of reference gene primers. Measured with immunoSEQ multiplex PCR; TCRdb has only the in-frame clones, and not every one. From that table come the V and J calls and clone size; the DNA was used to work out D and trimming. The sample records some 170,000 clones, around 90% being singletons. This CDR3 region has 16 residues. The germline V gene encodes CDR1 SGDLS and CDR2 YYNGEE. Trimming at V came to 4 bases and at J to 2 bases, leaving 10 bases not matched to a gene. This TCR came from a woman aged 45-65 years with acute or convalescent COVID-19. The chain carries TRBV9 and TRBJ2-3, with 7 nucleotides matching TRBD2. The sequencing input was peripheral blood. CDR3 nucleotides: TGTGCCAGCAGCCCGAGAAGGCGGGGGTCCACAGATACGCAGTATTTT. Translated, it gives CASSPRRRGSTDTQYF.